This TCR beta chain comes out of a study of T cell responses to AZD1222 COVID-19 vaccine. TCRdb's table, derived via immunoSEQ multiplex PCR, lists solely in-frame clones and lacks some. The sample has about 39,000 clones; less than 95% are singletons. General observations from the study: No repertoire was sampled before or during the peak T cell response, only after it. Baseline serology detected seropositivity in only five to seven AZD1222 recipients.

In the case of this clone: The antigen remains unidentified.

The V and J ends lost 4 bases and 3 bases, in that order; junction bases with no gene match: 4. The CDR3 length is 15 residues. CDR1 SGHRS and CDR2 YFSETQ come from the germline V gene. The V gene is TRBV5-1, the J gene TRBJ2-2; 9 positions match TRBD1. The material was peripheral blood, obtained 28 days after the second AZD1222 dose. The receptor's source is an adult who received the AZD1222 COVID-19 vaccine. CDR3 amino acids: CASSQTGGYTGELFF. The CDR3 nucleotides are TGCGCCAGCAGCCAGACAGGGGGGTACACCGGGGAGCTGTTTTTT.